The 17 T cell receptor beta chains below were found in one sample sequenced in a study of CD8 T cells in ankylosing spondylitis (dated by TCRdb to about 2017). Study-wide conclusions, independent of this receptor: A TCR beta motif of fewer than 10 highly homologous amino acid variants appeared characteristic of blood from ankylosing spondylitis patients.

The method behind the library was 5' RACE. The reads were generated on an Illumina HiSeq 2500. The public reads were run again by TCRdb, first through fastp at Q25 and then through MiXCR, and only productive beta chains were kept. One record per CDR3 amino acid sequence lists the most common genes and DNA. Here the sample has approximately 140,000 distinct CDR3 sequences; about a sixth occur a single time. The ten largest clones capture 33% of the sample. Their cognate antigens are unknown. Sequenced material: blood, either unsorted or a sorted T cell fraction (not recorded which). These TCRs come from a male donor with ankylosing spondylitis.

In its sample, this clonotype was seen many times. The rearrangement joins TRBV29-1 to TRBJ2-3; TRBD2 is a possible D gene (6 bases). Germline CDR1 reads SQVTM; CDR2 reads ANQGSEA. V lost 3 bases to trimming and J lost 1 base, with 8 bases between them. The CDR3 is 13 amino acids. The CDR3 DNA sequence: TGCAGCGTTGACGCGGGACGCACAGATACGCAGTATTTT. Translated, it gives CSVDAGRTDTQYF.

This clonotype was counted a few times. The chain is built from TRBV9 and TRBJ2-1, with D perhaps matching TRBD1 (6 bases). The CDR3 runs to 16 residues. The germline CDR1 and CDR2 sequences are SGDLS and YYNGEE. Trimming stripped 0 bases from V and 2 bases from J, with 12 bases between. CDR3 coding DNA: TGTGCCAGCAGCGTAGGGTCAGGGGCACCCTACAATGAGCAGTTCTTC. Its translation is CASSVGSGAPYNEQFF.

There are a few counts of this clonotype. This chain links TRBV5-1 with TRBJ1-2; 9 nucleotides match TRBD1. Germline V gives CDR1 SGHRS, CDR2 YFSETQ. This CDR3 is built from 14 residues. After removal of 8 bases from V and 6 bases from J, the junction contained 11 bases not matched to a gene. The CDR3 is CASGLGQGLDGYTF. The CDR3 nucleotides are TGCGCCAGTGGCTTGGGACAGGGTTTGGATGGCTACACCTTC.

This chain joins TRBV11-2 and TRBJ2-7, with 8 bases fitting TRBD2. With 5 bases clipped from V and 4 bases from J, the junction kept 7 bases outside the gene matches. Per the germline V gene, CDR1 is SGHAT and CDR2 is FQNNGV. The CDR3 totals 14 residues. CDR3 region: CASSAGLAKYEQYF. The CDR3 nucleotides are TGTGCCAGCAGCGCCGGACTAGCCAAATACGAGCAGTACTTC.

This clonotype was seen a handful of times. This chain joins TRBV27 and TRBJ1-5; D ambiguous. Deletions cut 8 bases from V and 2 bases from J, with 10 bases between. Germline V gene data show CDR1 as MNHEY and CDR2 as SMNVEV (reference sequence). The length of the CDR3 is 13 residues. The chain's CDR3 is CASGNRGNQPQHF. The DNA for the CDR3 is TGTGCCAGCGGGAATCGGGGCAATCAGCCCCAGCATTTT.

CDR3 amino acids: CASSHRGFSNYGYTF. The CDR3, as DNA: TGTGCCAGCAGCCACAGGGGGTTCTCTAACTATGGCTACACCTTC. The chain combines TRBV14 with TRBJ1-2, with 7 bases matching TRBD1. The CDR3 has 15 residues. Losses at the gene ends were 3 bases for V and 0 bases for J; bases not matched to a gene: 4. Germline lookup yields CDR1 SGHDN and CDR2 FVKESK.

This clonotype showed up just a few times. This chain connects TRBV12-3 or TRBV12-4 to TRBJ1-1; TRBD1 agrees at 7 bases. The CDR3 totals 16 residues. Unmatched junction bases numbered 10, after V lost 5 bases and J lost 1 base. The CDR3 sequence: CASSRPQQGQNTEAFF. The CDR3 DNA follows: TGTGCCAGCAGTCGCCCTCAACAGGGGCAGAACACTGAAGCTTTCTTT.

This chain connects TRBV20-1 to TRBJ2-7, with TRBD2 identical over 7 bases. Germline CDR1 and CDR2: DFQATT and SNEGSKA (reference sequence). V dropped 6 bases and J dropped 4; count of bases not matched to a gene: 6. The CDR3 contains 12 residues. In DNA form, the CDR3 reads TGCAGTGCCGGACTAGGCCGATACGAGCAGTACTTC. As protein: CSAGLGRYEQYF.

In this sample, this clonotype turned up a few times. The chain combines TRBV7-6 with TRBJ2-7; 14 bases line up with TRBD2. Per germline, CDR1 SGHVS and CDR2 FNYEAQ. J was trimmed by 5 bases and V by 5 bases; bases with no gene match: 17. The CDR3 has 19 amino acids. The CDR3 DNA follows: TGTGCCAGCAGCCTCATCCCGGGACTAGCGGGAGCCGTGAGAAACGAGCAGTACTTC. It specifies CASSLIPGLAGAVRNEQYF.

This clonotype has ten or more counts. The rearrangement uses TRBV12-3 or TRBV12-4 and TRBJ2-3; D gene ambiguous. Trimming left V 6 bases short and J 5 bases short, with 6 bases between. The CDR3 has 11 amino acids. The chain's CDR3 is CASRTIDTQYF. CDR3 coding DNA: TGTGCCAGCAGAACAATAGATACGCAGTATTTT.

In its sample, this clonotype was seen a few times. The chain combines TRBV14 with TRBJ2-7; a weak D match, TRBD1 (6 bases). The V end was cut by 4 bases, the J end by 3 bases, with 13 bases between. CDR1 SGHDN and CDR2 FVKESK come from the germline V gene. The CDR3 spans 14 residues. CDR3 coding DNA: TGTGCCAGCAGCCGCACAGGGTTTGGCTACGAGCAGTACTTC. Translated, it gives CASSRTGFGYEQYF.

The chain is built from TRBV28 and TRBJ1-5; D is possibly TRBD1 (6 bases). The CDR3 is 13 residues long. V dropped 2 bases and J dropped 7 bases, with 9 bases sitting between them. From germline, CDR1 is MDHEN and CDR2 SYDVKM. As DNA, the CDR3 is TGTGCCAGCAGTTTACTTGGGGGCCAGCCCCAGCATTTT. This translates into CASSLLGGQPQHF. The whole variable domain, remainder taken from reference TRBV28 and TRBJ1-5, is DVKVTQSSRYLVKRTGEKVFLECVQDMDHENMFWYRQDPGLGLRLIYFSYDVKMKEKGDIPEGYSVSREKKERFSLILESASTNQTSMYLCASSLLGGQPQHFGDGTRLSIL.

There are many counts of this clonotype. J is TRBJ2-1 and V is TRBV7-2; no clear D gene. CDR3 size: 12 residues. CDR1 is SGHTA, CDR2 FQGNSA, per germline. Deletions cut 0 bases from V and 4 bases from J, with 1 base between. The CDR3 region is CASSLAYNEQFF. The CDR3, as DNA: TGTGCCAGCAGCTTAGCTTACAATGAGCAGTTCTTC.

The chain carries TRBV4-2 and TRBJ2-2; tentatively, D is TRBD2 (6 bases). V was cut by 4 bases and J by 3 bases, with 21 bases left in between. Germline assignment: CDR1 LGHNA and CDR2 YNFKEQ. CDR3 size: 18 residues. The CDR3 here is CASSPLWERAVHTGELFF. CDR3 nucleotide sequence: TGTGCCAGCAGCCCTCTCTGGGAGCGGGCAGTACACACCGGGGAGCTGTTTTTT.

The table lists this clonotype with a few counts. The chain recombines TRBV25-1 with TRBJ2-3, with 8 nucleotides matching TRBD2. The CDR3 sequence is 18 residues long. The V and J ends lost 4 bases and 0 bases, in that order; junction bases with no gene match: 12. In germline, CDR1 is MGHDK, CDR2 SYGVNS. The CDR3 nucleotides read TGTGCCAGCAGTGTGAAGGTGTTGGAGCGGGGGAGCACAGATACGCAGTATTTT. Translation: CASSVKVLERGSTDTQYF.

The chain carries TRBV7-2 and TRBJ2-3, with 11 bases aligning to TRBD2. The CDR3 spans 17 residues. Germline CDR1 is SGHTA and CDR2 is FQGNSA. The V and J ends lost 4 bases and 5 bases, in that order; junction bases with no gene match: 11. CDR3 nucleotide sequence: TGTGCCAGCAGCTGGAGAGCACTAGCGGGAGAGGAAGATACGCAGTATTTT. It yields the protein CASSWRALAGEEDTQYF.

In its sample, this clonotype was seen a few times. V usage is TRBV14 and J usage is TRBJ2-1; no firm D call. Germline assignment: CDR1 SGHDN and CDR2 FVKESK. The CDR3 spans 13 residues. Trimming removed 6 bases at V and 6 bases at J, with 12 bases between. The CDR3 nucleotides are TGTGCCAGCAGTTACTTGACCTTCAATGAGCAGTTCTTC. This translates into CASSYLTFNEQFF.